This is a list of T cell receptor beta chains from one sample in a study of T cell responses to AZD1222 COVID-19 vaccine. Data came from immunoSEQ multiplex PCR; TCRdb stores just in-frame clones and leaves some out. The data show 250,000 or so clones, over 85% seen once. The sample was peripheral blood, taken on day 0 of AZD1222 vaccination. The origin of the receptors is an adult in good health. The CDR3 runs from the conserved cysteine through the conserved F or W.

j_call,v_call,cdr3_aa
TRBJ2-3,TRBV19,CASSLGVLTADTQYF
TRBJ2-5,TRBV19,CASSDWGAIETQYF
TRBJ2-7,TRBV4-1,CASSPRDYSFEQYF
TRBJ1-1,TRBV5-6,CASSPRRVGTEAFF
TRBJ1-6,TRBV7-9,CASSLNPQVSPLHF
TRBJ2-1,TRBV29-1,CSVPQFGVNPVLSVNEQFF
TRBJ2-7,TRBV9,CASSVGDSSYEQYF
TRBJ2-7,TRBV5-6,CASSLFSYEQYF
TRBJ2-2,TRBV7-2,CASSTAGTNTGELFF
TRBJ1-4,TRBV4-2,CASSRGTVGEKLFF
TRBJ1-2,TRBV28,CASIPGGRVYGYTF
TRBJ2-1,TRBV27,CASSLEGASGINEQFF
TRBJ1-5,TRBV20-1,CSAGVDQPQHF